The rows below give T cell receptor beta chains drawn from one sample of a study of cytomegalovirus exposure and HLA in healthy donors. This table comes from immunoSEQ multiplex PCR, and its TCRdb copy is limited to in-frame clones, with some not included. The sample has 150,000 or so clones, 80% seen once. The sequencing sample was made of PBMCs. Receptor source: a man in his forties or fifties in good health and CMV-seronegative. Both conserved end residues are part of each CDR3. Each record gives: clone size, D gene, V gene, J gene, CDR3 DNA, CDR3 protein. D genes are given only for firm matches. Not every row has a clone size; where given, it reads once, few, many or a size class.

abundance: once
d_gene: NA
v_gene: TRBV5-1
j_gene: TRBJ2-3
CDR3nt: TGCGCCAGCAGAATCGGCACAGATACGCAGTATTTT
CDR3aa: CASRIGTDTQYF

abundance: NA
d_gene: NA
v_gene: TRBV2
j_gene: TRBJ1-6
CDR3nt: TGTGCCAGCAGTGAAGCACCGGCCTATAATTCACCCCTCCACTTT
CDR3aa: CASSEAPAYNSPLHF

abundance: once
d_gene: NA
v_gene: TRBV7-9
j_gene: TRBJ1-5
CDR3nt: TGTGCCAGCAGCTTCGGACAGACAAAAACCTATAGCAATCAGCCCCAGCATTTT
CDR3aa: CASSFGQTKTYSNQPQHF

abundance: few
d_gene: NA
v_gene: TRBV5-1
j_gene: TRBJ1-1
CDR3nt: TGCGCCAGCAGTGCCTGGGGCCTGAACACTGAAGCTTTCTTT
CDR3aa: CASSAWGLNTEAFF

abundance: NA
d_gene: TRBD1
v_gene: TRBV7-9
j_gene: TRBJ1-6
CDR3nt: TGTGCCAGCAGCTTAAGGCTGACAGGGGGTTCTTCACCCCTCCACTTT
CDR3aa: CASSLRLTGGSSPLHF

abundance: NA
d_gene: NA
v_gene: TRBV7-9
j_gene: TRBJ1-1
CDR3nt: TGTGCCAGCAGCTTCAGGGGAGGGGTGAACACTGAAGCTTTCTTT
CDR3aa: CASSFRGGVNTEAFF

abundance: NA
d_gene: NA
v_gene: TRBV2
j_gene: TRBJ1-1
CDR3nt: TGTGCCAGCAGTGTATTAGTGAACACTGAAGCTTTCTTT
CDR3aa: CASSVLVNTEAFF

abundance: NA
d_gene: NA
v_gene: TRBV5-1
j_gene: TRBJ2-7
CDR3nt: TGCGCCAGCAGCTTGGACAGGGGAGGCGAGCAGTACTTC
CDR3aa: CASSLDRGGEQYF

abundance: NA
d_gene: NA
v_gene: TRBV18
j_gene: TRBJ2-2
CDR3nt: TGTGCCAGCTCACCCGACAGCGTCAACACCGGGGAGCTGTTTTTT
CDR3aa: CASSPDSVNTGELFF

abundance: few
d_gene: TRBD1
v_gene: TRBV7-9
j_gene: TRBJ1-2
CDR3nt: TGTGCCAGCAGCTTAGGCGGACAGGGGTCCGACTACTATGGCTACACCTTC
CDR3aa: CASSLGGQGSDYYGYTF

abundance: once
d_gene: TRBD2
v_gene: TRBV19
j_gene: TRBJ2-3
CDR3nt: TGTGCCAGTAGTATAGTATCTAGCGGGAGTAGCGCAGATACGCAGTATTTT
CDR3aa: CASSIVSSGSSADTQYF

abundance: once
d_gene: NA
v_gene: TRBV5-1
j_gene: TRBJ2-3
CDR3nt: TGCGCCAGCAGCTTCGGGAGTACTAGCACAGATACGCAGTATTTT
CDR3aa: CASSFGSTSTDTQYF

abundance: NA
d_gene: TRBD1
v_gene: TRBV19
j_gene: TRBJ1-1
CDR3nt: TGTGCCAGTAGTGGACAGGTGAACACTGAAGCTTTCTTT
CDR3aa: CASSGQVNTEAFF

abundance: NA
d_gene: TRBD1
v_gene: TRBV19
j_gene: TRBJ1-4
CDR3nt: TGTGCCAGCGGAAAGACAGGGAGATGGGCAGGGGCTAATGAAAAACTGTTTTTT
CDR3aa: CASGKTGRWAGANEKLFF

abundance: NA
d_gene: TRBD2
v_gene: TRBV5-1
j_gene: TRBJ2-7
CDR3nt: TGCGCCAGCAGCGCACTACCAGTAGCGGGGGGTTCCTACGAGCAGTACTTC
CDR3aa: CASSALPVAGGSYEQYF

abundance: NA
d_gene: NA
v_gene: TRBV5-1
j_gene: TRBJ2-2
CDR3nt: TGCGCCAGCAGCTTTGGTCTGGAGAGGCTGAACACCGGGGAGCTGTTTTTT
CDR3aa: CASSFGLERLNTGELFF

abundance: NA
d_gene: TRBD1
v_gene: TRBV28
j_gene: TRBJ2-7
CDR3nt: TGTGCCAGCAGTGCCCAAACCAGGGGGATCACCTACGAGCAGTACTTC
CDR3aa: CASSAQTRGITYEQYF

abundance: NA
d_gene: TRBD1
v_gene: TRBV7-9
j_gene: TRBJ2-1
CDR3nt: TGTGCCAGCAGCCCAGGGGGACCGAATGAGCAGTTCTTC
CDR3aa: CASSPGGPNEQFF

abundance: NA
d_gene: NA
v_gene: TRBV9
j_gene: TRBJ2-1
CDR3nt: TGTGCCAGCTCCCAGGGAAGCTCCTACAATGAGCAGTTCTTC
CDR3aa: CASSQGSSYNEQFF

abundance: NA
d_gene: NA
v_gene: TRBV7-9
j_gene: TRBJ1-2
CDR3nt: TGTGCCAGCAGCACCCACAGTGGTGGCTACACCTTC
CDR3aa: CASSTHSGGYTF

abundance: once
d_gene: NA
v_gene: TRBV27
j_gene: TRBJ1-2
CDR3nt: TGTGCCAGCAGTTTAAGCGCGCAACAGGGAGTAATCTATGGCTACACCTTC
CDR3aa: CASSLSAQQGVIYGYTF

abundance: NA
d_gene: NA
v_gene: TRBV6-1
j_gene: TRBJ1-1
CDR3nt: TGTGCCAGCAGTCCCCCGGTACCAGGGAACACTGAAGCTTTCTTT
CDR3aa: CASSPPVPGNTEAFF

abundance: NA
d_gene: TRBD1
v_gene: TRBV6-5
j_gene: TRBJ1-2
CDR3nt: TGTGCCAGCAGTTACTACCCGGGACAGGGTTATGGCTACACCTTC
CDR3aa: CASSYYPGQGYGYTF

abundance: NA
d_gene: TRBD2
v_gene: TRBV5-1
j_gene: TRBJ2-2
CDR3nt: TGCGCCAGCAGCTTCGGGGGGGCTGACACCGGGGAGCTGTTTTTT
CDR3aa: CASSFGGADTGELFF